This T cell receptor beta chain was profiled in a study of T cell responses to AZD1222 COVID-19 vaccine. Whole-study findings and limits: Unmutated variant regions are reportedly targeted by nearly half of spike-specific TCRs. Researchers report vaccine-associated CD4 TCRs spanning spike, with dominance at 160-218 and 743-854. The study found Spike-specific TCR breadth and depth rose after two AZD1222 doses. The sample set comprised mostly white British donors with more females, and clonal diversity was possibly underestimated.

With regard to this clone: What it binds is unknown.

V was clipped by 3 bases and J by 8 bases; unmatched bases: 3. From germline, CDR1 is MDHEN and CDR2 SYDVKM. CDR3 length equals 14 residues. Measured with immunoSEQ multiplex PCR; TCRdb has only the in-frame clones, and not every one. This table has roughly 150,000 clones, about 92% appearing once. This TCR was recovered from an adult who received the AZD1222 COVID-19 vaccine. Source: peripheral blood, taken 28 days after the second AZD1222 dose. The chain joins TRBV28 to TRBJ1-3, with 11 bases identical to TRBD1. The CDR3 loop is CASSLGGQGDTIYF. The CDR3, as DNA: TGTGCCAGCAGTTTGGGGGGACAGGGGGACACCATATATTTT.